The 15 T cell receptor beta chains below all came from one sample that was sequenced in a study of blood T cells in healthy people across ages. PCR was performed a second time for about 7 to 12 cycles using a sample-barcoded 5' primer and a J-beta primer mix. TCRdb reprocessed the 5' RACE reads with MiXCR, giving one entry per CDR3 protein. The data contain approximately 730,000 distinct CDR3 sequences, 53% of them singletons. Sequencing input: blood. The receptors shown here come from an elderly man in good health.

V usage is TRBV6-5 and J usage is TRBJ2-3; D may be TRBD1 or TRBD2 (5 bases each). Deletions cut 5 bases from V and 4 bases from J, with 16 bases between. From germline, CDR1 is MNHEY and CDR2 SVGAGI. There are 15 residues in the CDR3. CDR3 DNA: TGTGCCAGCAGTAGGGGACGTCTCGTGGCAGATACGCAGTATTTT. Amino acids: CASSRGRLVADTQYF.

This clonotype was detected once. The rearrangement links TRBV7-2 to TRBJ2-1; TRBD2 agrees at 10 bases. Germline V gene sequence: CDR1 SGHTA, CDR2 FQGNSA. The trim removed 3 bases at V and 6 bases at J, leaving 20 bases unmatched. The length of the CDR3 is 20 residues. CDR3 nucleotides: TGTGCCAGCAGCTTTTGGGGGGGGGTATTCGGTAGCGGGAGGCCCAATGAGCAGTTCTTC. It translates to CASSFWGGVFGSGRPNEQFF. Full variable domain (outside the CDR3, taken from reference TRBV7-2 and TRBJ2-1): GAGVSQSPSNKVTEKGKDVELRCDPISGHTALYWYRQSLGQGLEFLIYFQGNSAPDKSGLPSDRFSAERTGGSVSTLTIQRTQQEDSAVYLCASSFWGGVFGSGRPNEQFFGPGTRLTVL.

This clonotype was found a few times. V and J are TRBV6-5 and TRBJ1-2, with 9 bases aligning to TRBD1. Germline trimming cut 6 bases from V and 7 bases from J; bases unmatched to any gene: 9. From germline, CDR1 is MNHEY and CDR2 SVGAGI. The length of the CDR3 is 14 residues. The CDR3, as DNA: TGTGCCAGCAGCCGGGACAGGGCGAAGGGTGGCTACACCTTC. Translating gives CASSRDRAKGGYTF.

In its sample, this clonotype was seen a few times. This rearrangement joins TRBV12-3 or TRBV12-4 to TRBJ2-2, with 8 bases matching TRBD2. This CDR3 has 16 amino acids. The J segment lost 4 bases and the V segment lost 4 bases, leaving 8 bases of the junction unmatched. In nucleotides, the CDR3 is TGTGCCAGCAGTTCCCGAGCGGGAGAGGGCACCGGGGAGCTGTTTTTT. Residues: CASSSRAGEGTGELFF.

CDR3 bases: TGTGCCAGCAGCTTTCGAGGGGGACTCAATGAGCAGTTCTTC. This sequence encodes CASSFRGGLNEQFF. The chain joins TRBV7-3 to TRBJ2-1; D could derive from TRBD1 or TRBD2 (6 bases each). Trimming took 3 bases from V and 6 from J, leaving 12 bases between them. The CDR3 is made up of 14 amino acids. In germline, CDR1 is SGHTA, CDR2 FQGTGA.

There are many counts of this clonotype. CDR3 in amino acids: CASRARVRIGEQFF. The CDR3 region has the DNA TGTGCCAGCAGGGCTCGGGTTCGCATTGGTGAGCAGTTCTTC. The chain has TRBV28 and TRBJ2-1, with unresolved D. The CDR3 spans 14 residues. Trimming left V 6 bases short and J 9 bases short, with 18 bases between. Germline V gene data show CDR1 as MDHEN and CDR2 as SYDVKM. Full variable domain (rest looked up from reference TRBV28 and TRBJ2-1): DVKVTQSSRYLVKRTGEKVFLECVQDMDHENMFWYRQDPGLGLRLIYFSYDVKMKEKGDIPEGYSVSREKKERFSLILESASTNQTSMYLCASRARVRIGEQFFGPGTRLTVL.

The chain joins TRBV7-3 to TRBJ2-7; TRBD2 is a possible D gene (6 bases). The V end was cut by 1 base, the J end by 1 base, with 11 bases between. Per germline, CDR1 SGHTA and CDR2 FQGTGA. CDR3 length: 15 amino acids. CDR3 sequence (DNA): TGTGCCAGCAGCTTAAGGGGGAGGCCGTCCTACGAGCAGTACTTC. Its translation is CASSLRGRPSYEQYF.

The J gene is TRBJ2-1, the V gene TRBV7-6; TRBD1 matches at 7 bases. In germline, CDR1 is SGHVS, CDR2 FNYEAQ. CDR3 length equals 12 residues. Trimming removed 6 bases from V and 6 bases from J; junction bases left unmatched: 2. CDR3 amino acids: CASRNRGNEQFF. Written as DNA, the CDR3 is TGTGCCAGCAGAAACAGGGGCAATGAGCAGTTCTTC.

The rearrangement uses TRBV28 and TRBJ2-7; 7 bases are shared with TRBD1. This CDR3 spans 16 amino acids. Per germline, CDR1 MDHEN and CDR2 SYDVKM. V trimming: 5 bases; J trimming: 1 base; junction bases outside the gene matches: 11. CDR3: CASSPRTGKTSYEQYF. The CDR3 DNA is TGTGCCAGCAGTCCCCGGACAGGAAAAACGTCCTACGAGCAGTACTTC. The whole variable domain, remainder taken from reference TRBV28 and TRBJ2-7, is DVKVTQSSRYLVKRTGEKVFLECVQDMDHENMFWYRQDPGLGLRLIYFSYDVKMKEKGDIPEGYSVSREKKERFSLILESASTNQTSMYLCASSPRTGKTSYEQYFGPGTRLTVT.

This rearrangement joins TRBV6-2 or TRBV6-3 to TRBJ2-1; a weak D match, TRBD2 (5 bases). CDR1 is MNHEY, CDR2 SVGEGT, per germline. V was trimmed by 0 bases and J by 7 bases, leaving 13 bases between them. The CDR3 has 15 amino acids. The CDR3 DNA reads as TGTGCCAGCAGTTACTCCTCGCTAGCCGCAAATGAGCAGTTCTTC. This translates into CASSYSSLAANEQFF.

This chain joins TRBV28 and TRBJ2-5; D is undetermined. The CDR3 consists of 14 residues. The ends were cut back, 3 bases at V and 2 bases at J, with 10 bases in the middle. CDR1 and CDR2 from the germline V gene are MDHEN and SYDVKM. DNA of the CDR3: TGTGCCAGCAGTTTCCGAAGGTATCAAGAGACCCAGTACTTC. It encodes CASSFRRYQETQYF.

This chain links TRBV5-4 with TRBJ2-3; weak D call: TRBD2 (5 bases). Germline V lookup: CDR1 SGHNT, CDR2 YYREEE (reference sequence). This CDR3 spans 15 amino acids. The ends were cut back, 5 bases at V and 0 bases at J, with 13 bases in the middle. CDR3 amino acids: CASSPGVASTDTQYF. The CDR3 DNA follows: TGTGCCAGCAGTCCCGGGGTAGCGAGCACAGATACGCAGTATTTT.

This clonotype was recorded once. This chain links TRBV6-4 with TRBJ2-7; tentative D call: TRBD2 (5 bases). Trimming left V 11 bases short and J 3 bases short, with 23 bases between. The CDR3 is 15 amino acids. The germline V gene has CDR1 MRHNA and CDR2 SNTAGT. CDR3 amino acids: CAGEPREGSDYEQYF. Written as DNA, the CDR3 is TGTGCCGGCGAACCCCGAGAGGGCAGCGACTACGAGCAGTACTTC.

This chain joins TRBV5-1 and TRBJ2-7; 9 bases line up with TRBD1. The V gene's germline CDR1 is SGHRS and CDR2 YFSETQ. The CDR3 consists of 16 residues. Trimming cost V 5 bases and J 2 bases; bases outside gene matches: 11. CDR3 loop: CASRREGDRETYEQYF. In DNA form, the CDR3 reads TGCGCCAGCAGAAGAGAGGGGGACAGGGAGACCTACGAGCAGTACTTC.

A few counts support this clonotype. V and J are TRBV29-1 and TRBJ2-4, with 9 bases aligning to TRBD1. J was trimmed by 13 bases and V by 4 bases; bases with no gene match: 14. Germline V gene lookup returns CDR1 SQVTM and CDR2 ANQGSEA. CDR3 length: 14 residues. The CDR3 region has the DNA TGCAGCGTTGTGTCGGGACAGGGCCCAAGCATGCAGTACTTC. Residues: CSVVSGQGPSMQYF.